The 8 T cell receptor beta chains below all came from one sample that was sequenced in a study of T cell clonality in common variable immunodeficiency. This table comes from immunoSEQ multiplex PCR, and its TCRdb copy is limited to in-frame clones, with some not included. The sample lists approximately 52,000 clones, none appearing once, the ten largest making up nearly 3.5%. The sample comprised peripheral blood mononuclear cells. The receptors originated from a person between 18 and 75 years old in good health.

In its sample, this clone was seen many times. The DNA ends 3 residues before the CDR3 does, and the rest of the CDR3 is filled in from the germline J gene. The V gene is TRBV2, the J gene TRBJ2-7, with D unresolved. V was shortened by 5 bases and J by 2 bases, with 13 bases between the two germline ends. Germline V lookup: CDR1 SNHLY, CDR2 FYNNEI. The CDR3 spans 14 residues. The sequenced CDR3 bases are TGTGCCAGCAGTCGGGTGAGCAATACCTACGAG. Its translation is CASSRVSNTYE. The whole CDR3 protein is CASSRVSNTYEQYF.

In this sample, this clone turned up many times. Read coverage stops 3 residues before the CDR3 terminus; the germline J gene supplies the remainder. This chain uses TRBV20-1 with TRBJ2-2; 8 bases agree with TRBD1. Germline V gene sequence: CDR1 DFQATT, CDR2 SNEGSKA (reference sequence). V gave up 1 base and J gave up 7 bases; unmatched junction bases: 5. The CDR3 sequence is 14 residues long. The CDR3 reads CSARGPGGGGELFF. The DNA read from the CDR3 is TGCAGTGCTAGAGGACCAGGGGGCGGCGGGGAG.

This clone appeared many times. Incomplete CDR3 DNA: TGTGCCAGCAGTTTAGTTCTCACCAATGAG. This translates into CASSLVLTNE. The whole CDR3 protein is CASSLVLTNEQFF. The chain joins TRBV6-2 or TRBV6-3 to TRBJ2-1; no clear D gene. The observed sequence ends 3 residues before the CDR3 terminus, with the missing tail filled in from the germline J gene. Germline V gene lookup returns CDR1 MNHEY and CDR2 SVGEGT. The V end lost 4 bases, the J end lost 6 bases, and 10 bases lay between the germline ends. The CDR3 length is 13 residues.

The CDR3 here is CASSDYLRGTQYF. The DNA read from the CDR3 is TGTGCCAGCAGCGACTACCTGCGAGGGACC. The chain carries TRBV7-2 and TRBJ2-5, with D perhaps matching TRBD2 (5 bases). The CDR3 goes on 3 residues after the read ends, and that part is filled in from the germline J gene. The CDR3 runs 13 residues. Trimming stripped 5 bases from V and 7 bases from J, with 14 bases between. Germline V gene sequence: CDR1 SGHTA, CDR2 FQGNSA.

In this sample, this clone turned up many times. Coverage ceases 3 residues before the CDR3 finishes, and the germline J gene fills in the end. This chain joins TRBV20-1 and TRBJ1-5; D possibly corresponds to TRBD1 (6 bases). The CDR3 has 13 residues. Trimming took off 5 bases at V and 7 bases at J, with 15 bases between the two ends. Germline V gene data show CDR1 as DFQATT and CDR2 as SNEGSKA (reference sequence). The CDR3 bases that were read are TGCAGTGCTTCGGACAGCCTAGGGCAGCCC. It encodes CSASDSLGQP. From start to end, the CDR3 is CSASDSLGQPQHF.

For this clone: The CDR3 end lies 3 residues beyond the end of the read and is filled in from the germline J gene. The genes are TRBV11-3 and TRBJ2-3; D is undetermined. V lost 4 bases, J lost 0 bases, and 11 bases lay in between. The germline V gene has CDR1 SGHNT and CDR2 YENEEA. CDR3 length: 15 amino acids. The CDR3 loop reads CASSSYSTSTDTQYF. The CDR3 DNA, read in part, is TGTGCCAGCAGCTCATACAGCACTAGCACAGATACG. Looking up the rest from reference TRBV11-3 and TRBJ2-3 gives the full variable domain: EAGVVQSPRYKIIEKKQPVAFWCNPISGHNTLYWYLQNLGQGPELLIRYENEEAVDDSQLPKDRFSAERLKGVDSTLKIQPAELGDSAVYLCASSSYSTSTDTQYFGPGTRLTVL.

This clone was recorded many times. The read terminates 3 residues before the CDR3 end, so the remaining end is supplied by the germline J gene. This rearrangement joins TRBV19 to TRBJ2-1; 10 nucleotides agree with TRBD2. The CDR3 loop spans 14 amino acids. With 10 bases clipped from V and 3 bases from J, the junction kept 6 bases outside the gene matches. The germline gives CDR1 LNHDA, CDR2 SQIVND (reference sequence). The sequenced part of the CDR3 DNA is TGTGCCACCACTAGCGGGGTGTACTACAATGAG. It translates to CATTSGVYYNE. The entire CDR3 sequence reads CATTSGVYYNEQFF.

This clone was seen repeatedly, ten times or more. The CDR3 end lies 3 residues beyond the end of the read and is filled in from the germline J gene. This rearrangement joins TRBV13 to TRBJ2-1; D is perhaps TRBD1 (5 bases). In germline, CDR1 is PRHDT, CDR2 FYEKMQ (reference sequence). This CDR3 spans 15 amino acids. V was shortened by 5 bases and J by 7 bases, with 18 bases between the two germline ends. CDR3 DNA (partial): TGTGCCAGCAGCGACTCCCGGCAGGGTGGAAATGAG. It specifies CASSDSRQGGNE. The full CDR3 reads CASSDSRQGGNEQFF.